Listed below are T cell receptor beta chains from one sample, sequenced in a study of early T cells in non-severe SARS-CoV-2 infection. TCRdb re-derived calls from the 5' RACE reads in MiXCR, one entry per CDR3 protein. Of about 110,000 distinct CDR3 sequences listed, 12% were seen once; the top ten hold around 3.2%. Material for sequencing was whole blood. These receptors came from an adult who was a healthcare worker with PCR-confirmed SARS-CoV-2 infection or an uninfected control (not recorded which). CDR3s include the opening cysteine and the closing phenylalanine or tryptophan. The size field is filled for only some rows; it gives once, few, many or a size class.

clone_size: many
v_call: TRBV11-2
j_call: TRBJ1-1
cdr3_aa: CASSFRRARALNTEAFF

clone_size: few
v_call: TRBV29-1
j_call: TRBJ2-7
cdr3_aa: CSVGRSGPRTYEQYF

clone_size: few
v_call: TRBV6-1
j_call: TRBJ1-3
cdr3_aa: CASSEAGPGRAGNTIYF

clone_size: few
v_call: TRBV6-6
j_call: TRBJ1-4
cdr3_aa: CASSEGQGANEKLFF

clone_size: few
v_call: TRBV28
j_call: TRBJ1-4
cdr3_aa: CASSPGTVNEKLFF

clone_size: many
v_call: TRBV5-8
j_call: TRBJ1-6
cdr3_aa: CASSSGTGDSPLHF

clone_size: NA
v_call: TRBV11-2
j_call: TRBJ2-5
cdr3_aa: CASSPQVAGGRETQYF

clone_size: NA
v_call: TRBV7-3
j_call: TRBJ1-3
cdr3_aa: CASSPGTAGNTIYF

clone_size: few
v_call: TRBV20-1
j_call: TRBJ2-5
cdr3_aa: CSARERTSGQETQYF

clone_size: many
v_call: TRBV3-1
j_call: TRBJ2-1
cdr3_aa: CASSLAGEGWGEQFF

clone_size: few
v_call: TRBV7-9
j_call: TRBJ2-7
cdr3_aa: CASSLGVGPQGSEQYF

clone_size: few
v_call: TRBV5-6
j_call: TRBJ2-5
cdr3_aa: CASSLLRVLDLEQETQYF

clone_size: few
v_call: TRBV5-1
j_call: TRBJ2-7
cdr3_aa: CASSSEDRRYYEQYF

clone_size: few
v_call: TRBV2
j_call: TRBJ2-3
cdr3_aa: CASSILAGGSTDTQYF

clone_size: many
v_call: TRBV27
j_call: TRBJ2-7
cdr3_aa: CASSLTDTGTYEQYF

clone_size: many
v_call: TRBV11-1
j_call: TRBJ1-5
cdr3_aa: CASSLGQSNQPQHF

clone_size: NA
v_call: TRBV7-9
j_call: TRBJ2-1
cdr3_aa: CASSQRGQGAHEQFF

clone_size: NA
v_call: TRBV4-1
j_call: TRBJ1-1
cdr3_aa: CASSQGYEAFF

clone_size: NA
v_call: TRBV20-1
j_call: TRBJ1-2
cdr3_aa: CSARDPSSNYGYTF

clone_size: NA
v_call: TRBV6-5
j_call: TRBJ2-7
cdr3_aa: CASSRTALYEQYF

clone_size: many
v_call: TRBV6-6
j_call: TRBJ1-2
cdr3_aa: CASSAVVGTIYGYTF

clone_size: many
v_call: TRBV6-1
j_call: TRBJ1-2
cdr3_aa: CASRRGALYGYTF

clone_size: NA
v_call: TRBV9
j_call: TRBJ2-2
cdr3_aa: CASSVEAGELFF

clone_size: few
v_call: TRBV10-3
j_call: TRBJ1-3
cdr3_aa: CAISDPGRDSSGNTIYF

clone_size: many
v_call: TRBV15
j_call: TRBJ2-2
cdr3_aa: CATSSDGISTGELFF

clone_size: NA
v_call: TRBV29-1
j_call: TRBJ2-2
cdr3_aa: CSVQHRGDTGELFF

clone_size: few
v_call: TRBV5-1
j_call: TRBJ2-3
cdr3_aa: CASSLAQEYTQYF

clone_size: NA
v_call: TRBV12-3/TRBV12-4
j_call: TRBJ1-2
cdr3_aa: CASSLVREWGYTF

clone_size: many
v_call: TRBV11-2
j_call: TRBJ1-2
cdr3_aa: CASRGQGLYGYTF

clone_size: NA
v_call: TRBV29-1
j_call: TRBJ2-1
cdr3_aa: CSVARDLGYNEQFF

clone_size: many
v_call: TRBV2
j_call: TRBJ2-3
cdr3_aa: CASSSPTSGSRDTQYF

clone_size: few
v_call: TRBV5-4
j_call: TRBJ2-1
cdr3_aa: CASSFVAGAGNEQFF

clone_size: many
v_call: TRBV19
j_call: TRBJ2-2
cdr3_aa: CASSIAGRAPGELFF

clone_size: few
v_call: TRBV10-3
j_call: TRBJ1-4
cdr3_aa: CAISEPERNEKLFF

clone_size: many
v_call: TRBV7-6
j_call: TRBJ2-3
cdr3_aa: CASTPVQGLGDTQYF

clone_size: few
v_call: TRBV9
j_call: TRBJ1-4
cdr3_aa: CASSVRPTNEKLFF

clone_size: few
v_call: TRBV18
j_call: TRBJ1-1
cdr3_aa: CASSLGQAGANTEAFF

clone_size: few
v_call: TRBV5-1
j_call: TRBJ1-1
cdr3_aa: CASSLKGQGPNTEAFF

clone_size: NA
v_call: TRBV6-2/TRBV6-3
j_call: TRBJ1-5
cdr3_aa: CASTSDTNQPQHF

clone_size: few
v_call: TRBV6-2/TRBV6-3
j_call: TRBJ1-1
cdr3_aa: CASSSRLNTEAFF

clone_size: few
v_call: TRBV3-1
j_call: TRBJ2-7
cdr3_aa: CASSQQEFSYEQYF